Sequencing of this T cell receptor beta chain was carried out in a study of radiation and T cells in renal cell carcinoma (dated by TCRdb to the early 2020s). Regarding the research as a whole: TCR beta sequencing covered 50 or so samples in total, comprising some 25 tumors and roughly 27 peripheral blood samples. In the 53 samples combined, roughly 4.4 million unique CDR3 nucleotide sequences were found, encoding some 2,500,000 unique CDR3 amino acid sequences.

With respect to this clone: This clone's antigen is unknown. Base qualities were left out, and no much larger clone turns up one base away.

The time point label on this specimen signifies: tumor resected at nephrectomy. Explained via the paper, the treatment or condition label denotes: treatment-naive control, cytoreductive nephrectomy. Control tumors were obtained from treatment-naive renal cell carcinoma patients in whom cytoreductive nephrectomy was performed without prior radiation. Every patient had renal cell carcinoma of clear cell pathology. Control tumors used for TCR sequencing were obtained from a handful of females and 11 males (median age roughly 50 years, range about 40 to 90) and were resected from about 2011 to 2014. The tumors were dissociated mechanically, digested with collagenase/hyaluronidase at 37 degrees C, processed in gentleMACS C tubes, and kept in liquid nitrogen. The QIAamp DNA Blood Mini Kit (Qiagen) was used to prepare genomic DNA for TCR sequencing. Samples were included in the analyses only if all quality control checks were passed.

V sheds 3 bases and J sheds 6 bases, leaving 9 bases between their ends. CDR1 and CDR2 were assigned from the germline V gene as SGHVS and FNYEAQ. The CDR3 contains 12 residues, cysteine and phenylalanine counted. The read is trimmed to its CDR3 DNA, 36 bases read in frame from base 1. The immunoSEQ kit was used, according to the manufacturer's recommendations, to generate TCR beta libraries from genomic DNA. For library preparation, a first multiplex PCR was performed with proprietary primers, followed by a second PCR in which unique barcodes were added, and bead cleanups were performed after each round. A positive control reaction and a negative control reaction, both provided in the kit, were run with every batch of samples. The final libraries were assessed on an Agilent 4200 TapeStation D1000 ScreenTape, pooled by volume, and quantified by qPCR. Sequencing was performed on an Illumina NextSeq500 using a MidOutput 150-cycle cartridge, with 156 Read1 cycles, 15 Index1 cycles, and the kit custom primers. The pooled library was loaded at roughly 0.92 pM with a roughly 20% PhiX control spike-in. Per the original workflow: Vendor-processed data were analyzed in R, and a clonotype was defined as all T cells sharing the same CDR3 nucleotide sequence. In the clone abundance analyses, frequencies were normalized to the 10,000 most abundant clones in each sample. Public T cell clones, which averaged fewer than five per sample, were removed prior to analysis. Dominant motifs were analyzed with ImmunoMap using the PAM10 matrix, a gap penalty of 30, and a homology threshold of 0.3, and motifs with a cumulative frequency of at least 0.01 were considered dominant. Sourced from immuneACCESS, this table was stored by TCRdb with only in-frame sequences that have V and J called. A share of the clones is absent; for the studies checked, an unresolved V gene accounts for under half, and the remainder has no known explanation. V, J and clone size derive from that table, while D and trimming were established from the DNA sequence. The sample contains more than 8,000 clones, roughly 68% of them found a single time. Of the sample, over 20% is held by the ten largest clones.

What the authors observed across the whole study: The single-armed trial design could not address effects of radiation dose or scheduling on the TCR repertoire. Higher TCR clonality was observed in irradiated tumors than in controls, with an average of about 50% of the repertoire accounted for by the top 100 clonotypes, compared with about 45% in nephrectomy-only tumors. Because only small tumor regions of approximately 0.91 g were available, the study did not capture intratumoral heterogeneity. Compared with control tumors, irradiated tumors had a greater number of dominant CDR3 motifs, and these motifs made up a bigger portion of the repertoire.

This TCR was sampled from a man between 60 and 75 years old with renal cell carcinoma. The chain employs TRBV7-6 and TRBJ2-7, with a tentative D gene TRBD2 over 5 matching bases. Sequences were derived from tumor tissue, sampled from a patient whose treatment was nephrectomy without radiotherapy. The nucleotide sequence is given as TGTGCCAGCAGCTTTCGGGGTGGCGAGCAGTACTTC. Its protein is CASSFRGGEQYF.